This passage covers 18 T cell receptor beta chains from one sample sequenced in a study of regulatory T cells in long-lasting Graves disease. The time point here: persistent/refractory GD, antithyroid drugs over 5 years with positive TRAb. PBMCs provided the RNA from which the TCR library was made. Arm-PCR of CDR3 regions and iRepertoire HTBI primers were used to build TCR beta libraries. TCRdb called the multiplex PCR reads again in MiXCR, with one record for every CDR3 protein. The sample records 400,000 or so distinct CDR3 sequences, roughly a quarter being singletons. This material consisted of peripheral blood mononuclear cells (PBMCs), taken when the disease was refractory, from a patient treated with antithyroid drugs. The receptors shown here come from a female donor with Graves disease.

This sequence joins TRBV5-1 and TRBJ2-2; D unresolved. Trimming cost V 4 bases and J 1 base, with 11 bases left between them. Germline V gene sequence: CDR1 SGHRS, CDR2 YFSETQ. The CDR3 sequence is 15 residues long. The DNA for the CDR3 is TGCGCCAGCAGCCAGGACCCGGGGAACACCGGGGAGCTGTTTTTT. Translation: CASSQDPGNTGELFF.

This clonotype has more than one count but fewer than ten. The V gene is TRBV20-1, the J gene TRBJ1-5; the D gene is possibly TRBD1 (5 bases). The CDR3 spans 14 residues. Germline-derived CDR1 and CDR2 are DFQATT and SNEGSKA (reference sequence). Between the trimmed V and J ends, which lost 5 bases and 1 base, there was a span of 12 bases. CDR3 sequence reads: CSALRDSSNQPQHF. DNA for the CDR3: TGCAGTGCTTTGCGGGACTCGAGCAATCAGCCCCAGCATTTT.

The V call is TRBV6-1, the J call TRBJ1-1, with D possibly TRBD1 on 6 matching bases. V gave up 8 bases and J gave up 0 bases, with 19 bases separating them. The CDR3 is 16 residues long. Germline lookup yields CDR1 MNHNS and CDR2 SASEGT. CDR3 residues: CASLWGTGNMNTEAFF. CDR3 in DNA: TGTGCCAGCCTCTGGGGCACAGGGAACATGAACACTGAAGCTTTCTTT.

This clonotype has ten or more counts. The rearrangement links TRBV30 to TRBJ1-4, with D perhaps matching TRBD1 (6 bases). This CDR3 has 15 residues. Germline V CDR1 and CDR2: GTSNPN, SVGIG (reference sequence). Trimming removed 0 bases from V and 7 bases from J, with 15 bases in between. The CDR3: CAWSVTTGAGEKLFF. The CDR3 DNA reads TGTGCCTGGAGTGTAACGACAGGAGCAGGTGAAAAACTGTTTTTT.

The V call is TRBV28, the J call TRBJ2-7; tentative D call: TRBD1 (6 bases). The V end was cut by 4 bases, the J end by 1 base, with 17 bases between. The CDR3 totals 16 residues. In germline, CDR1 is MDHEN, CDR2 SYDVKM. The CDR3 here is CASSWVSRDKSYEQYF. The CDR3 DNA reads TGTGCCAGCAGTTGGGTTAGTCGGGACAAGTCCTACGAGCAGTACTTC.

There are a few counts of this clonotype. V is TRBV13 and J is TRBJ2-2, with D possibly matching TRBD2 (6 bases). The CDR3 covers 15 residues. Trimming cost V 3 bases and J 4 bases, with 12 bases left between them. In germline, CDR1 is PRHDT, CDR2 FYEKMQ (reference sequence). CDR3 DNA sequence: TGTGCCAGCAGCTTGGGGGGAGCTCTCACCGGGGAGCTGTTTTTT. This gives the protein CASSLGGALTGELFF.

The table lists this clonotype with many counts. CDR3 nucleotides: TGTGCCAGCAGTTTTGGAACAGAGGGTTGGTCACCCCTCCACTTT. This codes for CASSFGTEGWSPLHF. This chain links TRBV12-3 or TRBV12-4 with TRBJ1-6; D not certain. V lost 3 bases and J lost 10, with 16 bases in between. This CDR3 contains 15 residues.

As concerns this clonotype: A junction end diverges from the germline sequence, so it may reflect a read error. V is TRBV4-3 and J is TRBJ2-1, with TRBD2 matching 7 bases. The CDR3 has 18 amino acids. Germline V gene data show CDR1 as LGHNA and CDR2 as YSLEER. The CDR3 DNA follows: TGCGCCAGCAGCCGAACAGCAGCTGGGAGGGTGGCCTACGATGAGCAGTTCTTC. Its protein product is CASSRTAAGRVAYDEQFF.

This clonotype appeared a few times. The gene calls are TRBV27 and TRBJ2-7; no definite D call. The V gene lost 0 bases and the J gene lost 3 bases, with 9 bases spanning the gap. Germline values: CDR1 MNHEY, CDR2 SMNVEV (reference sequence). CDR3 length equals 14 residues. CDR3 coding DNA: TGTGCCAGCAGTTTATCTAAAACGGGCTACGAGCAGTACTTC. This encodes CASSLSKTGYEQYF.

This clonotype was found a few times. The V and J genes are TRBV12-3 or TRBV12-4 and TRBJ2-7; D not resolved. Trimming took 2 bases from V and 7 from J, leaving 12 bases between them. This CDR3 spans 13 amino acids. Written as DNA, the CDR3 is TGTGCCAGCAGTTTAAAGGCGTTAGGGGAGCAGTACTTC. Its protein is CASSLKALGEQYF.

This clonotype has more than one count but fewer than ten. A much bigger clone sits one base away, suggesting this may be a read error. This chain uses TRBV6-1 with TRBJ1-1; D unresolved. The V gene's germline CDR1 is MNHNS and CDR2 SASEGT. This CDR3 has 13 amino acids. CDR3 sequence reads: CASSFQANTEASF. CDR3 in DNA: TGTGCCAGCAGCTTCCAGGCGAACACTGAAGCTTCCTTT.

This clonotype has a handful of counts. This chain joins TRBV4-3 and TRBJ2-5; unclear D gene. CDR1 and CDR2 from the germline V gene are LGHNA and YSLEER. The germline V and J ends were trimmed by 2 bases and 2 bases, with 9 bases remaining between them. This CDR3 spans 14 amino acids. The CDR3 bases are TGCGCCAGCAGCCAACGGCTAGATCAAGAGACCCAGTACTTC. Translating gives CASSQRLDQETQYF.

The CDR3 DNA sequence: TGTGCCAGCAGTGATCCGGGACTAGCGGGAGTTGAGACCCAGTACTTC. Protein product: CASSDPGLAGVETQYF. The V call is TRBV2, the J call TRBJ2-5; TRBD2 matches 14 bases. Germline loops: CDR1 SNHLY, CDR2 FYNNEI. The V segment lost 3 bases and the J segment 5 bases; nucleotides outside the gene matches: 5. The CDR3 consists of 16 residues. Variable domain in full (rest from reference TRBV2 and TRBJ2-5): EPEVTQTPSHQVTQMGQEVILRCVPISNHLYFYWYRQILGQKVEFLVSFYNNEISEKSEIFDDQFSVERPDGSNFTLKIRSTKLEDSAMYFCASSDPGLAGVETQYFGPGTRLLVL.

This clonotype was observed a few times. The rearrangement links TRBV30 to TRBJ2-5; no clear D. This CDR3 comprises 10 residues. Trimming removed 6 bases at V and 5 bases at J, with 7 bases between. Germline CDR1 GTSNPN, CDR2 SVGIG (reference sequence). The CDR3 reads CACLRETQYF. The CDR3 DNA reads TGTGCCTGCTTGCGGGAGACCCAGTACTTC.

This clonotype was detected a few times. This chain joins TRBV20-1 and TRBJ2-5; D tentatively reads TRBD1 or TRBD2 (5 bases each). Germline V gene lookup returns CDR1 DFQATT and CDR2 SNEGSKA (reference sequence). Trimming removed 0 bases at V and 9 bases at J, with 20 bases between. CDR3 length: 15 residues. CDR3 sequence reads: CSARDLTGTVGSQYF. Here the CDR3 DNA reads TGCAGTGCTAGAGATCTGACGGGGACCGTGGGTTCCCAGTACTTC.

The chain joins TRBV6-2 or TRBV6-3 to TRBJ2-7, with 10 nucleotides matching TRBD2. The junction had 8 bases not matched to a gene; V was cut back by 4 bases and J by 2 bases. Germline CDR1 MNHEY, CDR2 SVGEGT. This CDR3 spans 16 amino acids. For the CDR3, the DNA is TGTGCCAGCAGTTTAGCGGGAGGCCTTATCCCCTACGAGCAGTACTTC. Encoded protein: CASSLAGGLIPYEQYF.

The V gene is TRBV18, the J gene TRBJ1-5; D not certain. Germline V gene lookup returns CDR1 KGHSH and CDR2 LQKENI. With 2 bases removed from V and 5 bases from J, the gap between germline ends came to 7 bases. The CDR3 length is 13 residues. In nucleotides, the CDR3 is TGTGCCAGCTCACCAGTTGCAGATCAGCCCCAGCATTTT. Translated, it gives CASSPVADQPQHF.

J is TRBJ1-4 and V is TRBV6-5, with D tentatively TRBD1 (5 bases). This CDR3 comprises 11 residues. Germline CDR1 is MNHEY and CDR2 is SVGAGI. V lost 2 bases and J 10 bases, leaving 5 bases between the germline ends. In DNA, the CDR3 is TGTGCCAGCAGTTACGGGGGAAAACTGTTTTTT. It is translated as CASSYGGKLFF.